A single sample gave rise to the 5 T cell receptor beta chains below, sequenced in a study of T cell repertoires in cytomegalovirus infection. TCRdb reanalysed the reads using MiXCR and keeps one entry per CDR3 protein. The profile covers about 360,000 distinct CDR3 sequences, with roughly 18% appearing a single time and about 10% taken by the ten largest. Source material: PBMCs. The receptors stem from a human donor in good health (CMV status not recorded). Some clones in this sample may be carry-over from other donors' samples.

This clonotype was seen more than once but under ten times. The rearrangement joins TRBV2 to TRBJ2-1; D might be TRBD2 (6 bases). The CDR3 runs to 12 residues. Germline CDR1 SNHLY, CDR2 FYNNEI. V was trimmed by 2 bases and J by 9 bases, leaving 8 bases between them. CDR3 DNA: TGTGCCAGCAGTGAATGGGGAGGTGAGCAGTTCTTC. Its translation is CASSEWGGEQFF.

This clonotype was recorded many times. The chain has TRBV7-6 and TRBJ2-1; 8 nucleotides line up with TRBD2. This CDR3 has 15 amino acids. Germline V CDR1 and CDR2: SGHVS, FNYEAQ. The V and J ends lost 0 bases and 4 bases, in that order; junction bases with no gene match: 2. For the CDR3, the DNA is TGTGCCAGCAGCTTAGCTGCGGGGGGATACAATGAGCAGTTCTTC. This encodes CASSLAAGGYNEQFF. The whole variable domain, filled in from reference TRBV7-6 and TRBJ2-1, reads GAGVSQSPRYKVTKRGQDVALRCDPISGHVSLYWYRQALGQGPEFLTYFNYEAQQDKSGLPNDRFSAERPEGSISTLTIQRTEQRDSAMYRCASSLAAGGYNEQFFGPGTRLTVL.

This clonotype was counted ten times or more. The chain links TRBV7-8 to TRBJ2-3, with 7 bases identical to TRBD2. The length of the CDR3 is 14 residues. Germline assignment: CDR1 SGHVS and CDR2 FQNEAQ. Trimming cost V 1 base and J 6 bases; bases outside gene matches: 4. Here the CDR3 DNA reads TGTGCCAGCAGCTTAGGCGGGGGTGGGGATACGCAGTATTTT. As protein: CASSLGGGGDTQYF.

This clonotype was counted a few times. The V gene is TRBV5-1, the J gene TRBJ2-3, with 8 bases lining up with TRBD1. V gave up 1 base and J gave up 10 bases; unmatched junction bases: 11. The length of the CDR3 is 15 residues. The germline CDR1 and CDR2 sequences are SGHRS and YFSETQ. CDR3 bases: TGCGCCAGCAGCTTGACCGGGACAGGTGACTCACCGCAGTATTTT. Translated, it gives CASSLTGTGDSPQYF.

The V and J genes are TRBV10-3 and TRBJ1-1; 9 positions match TRBD1. The CDR3 loop spans 18 amino acids. Germline loops: CDR1 ENHRY, CDR2 SYGVKD. The V gene end was trimmed by 2 bases and the J gene end by 4 bases; junction bases not matched to a gene: 14. CDR3 nucleotide sequence: TGTGCCATCAGTGAGGGGGTCGGACAGGGGTTTACCGGCACTGAAGCTTTCTTT. It specifies CAISEGVGQGFTGTEAFF.